This T cell receptor beta chain comes out of a study of cytomegalovirus exposure and HLA in healthy donors. Study overall: Caucasian-associated ancestry cluster membership applied to about four fifths of around 400 genotyped donors. Whole-study results and caveats: CMV serostatus was the only immune exposure information that was available.

Primers for the PCR totalled 60 Vbeta and 13 Jbeta. Here immunoSEQ multiplex PCR was the method, and the copy in TCRdb shows in-frame clones only, minus some. The sample lists some 56,000 clones; about 57% were seen once. The germline CDR1 and CDR2 sequences are LGHNA and YNFKEQ. The length of the CDR3 is 14 residues. Trimming removed 6 bases from V and 6 bases from J, with 14 bases in between. In the case of this clone: Its antigen is unknown.

The source material was PBMCs. V gene TRBV4-2 combines with J gene TRBJ2-2; weak D call: TRBD1 (8 bases). This TCR was recovered from a human donor in good health. CDR3 region: CASREQGGPGELFF. Here the CDR3 DNA reads TGTGCCAGCAGAGAACAGGGGGGGCCCGGGGAGCTGTTTTTT.